These 17 T cell receptor beta chains share one sample of origin, sequenced in a study of blood T cell repertoires in COVID-19. Repertoires were generated with immunoSEQ multiplex PCR, while TCRdb's copy carries only in-frame clones and drops some. Among tens of thousands of clones listed, 80% to 90% were seen once. What was sequenced was peripheral blood. These receptors came from a man aged 50-59 years with active COVID-19.

This clone was recorded once. Written as DNA, the CDR3 is TGTGCCAGCTCACGCGGGACAGAAGATGGCTACACCTTC. Encoded protein: CASSRGTEDGYTF. V gene TRBV18 combines with J gene TRBJ1-2; 7 bases line up with TRBD1. With 4 bases clipped from V and 6 bases from J, the junction kept 5 bases outside the gene matches. From germline, CDR1 is KGHSH and CDR2 LQKENI. The CDR3 is made up of 13 amino acids.

J is TRBJ1-1 and V is TRBV19; TRBD1 agrees at 7 bases. CDR3 length: 16 amino acids. Germline CDR1 and CDR2: LNHDA and SQIVND (reference sequence). Germline trimming cut 2 bases from V and 9 bases from J; bases unmatched to any gene: 15. The CDR3 loop reads CASSIRGPHVEGQAFF. Written as DNA, the CDR3 is TGTGCCAGTAGTATAAGGGGGCCCCATGTCGAGGGCCAAGCTTTCTTT.

This clone was found a few times. The CDR3 DNA reads TGTGCCAGCAGCTTGGAGCTGGCGACTCCTCCTGGCGAGCAGTACTTC. As protein: CASSLELATPPGEQYF. This chain links TRBV5-6 with TRBJ2-7; D is ambiguous. Trimming pared 0 bases from V and 6 bases from J, leaving 19 bases between. Germline loops: CDR1 SGHDT, CDR2 YYEEEE. The CDR3 length is 16 residues.

The chain recombines TRBV6-5 with TRBJ2-7, with TRBD2 identical over 11 bases. The CDR3 runs to 14 residues. Germline V gene data show CDR1 as MNHEY and CDR2 as SVGAGI. V trimming: 5 bases; J trimming: 6 bases; junction bases outside the gene matches: 6. The DNA of the CDR3 is TGTGCCAGCAGTCGTACTAGCGGGAGCCCCGAGCAGTACTTC. It translates to CASSRTSGSPEQYF.

The J gene is TRBJ2-1, the V gene TRBV11-2; TRBD2 is a possible D gene (6 bases). Germline values: CDR1 SGHAT, CDR2 FQNNGV. Between the trimmed V and J ends, which lost 5 bases and 9 bases, there was a span of 14 bases. CDR3 length: 13 residues. The CDR3 protein is CASSAGRRAEQFF. The CDR3 DNA follows: TGTGCCAGCAGCGCCGGGCGGAGGGCTGAGCAGTTCTTC.

J is TRBJ1-3 and V is TRBV12-5, with TRBD1 as a possible D gene (5 bases). V lost 6 bases to trimming and J lost 0 bases, with 12 bases between them. Germline loops: CDR1 LGHNT, CDR2 FRNRAP. The CDR3 covers 15 residues. In DNA form, the CDR3 reads TGTGCTAGTGGACCCAGGGTCACCTCTGGAAACACCATATATTTT. Its translation: CASGPRVTSGNTIYF.

The rearrangement joins TRBV2 to TRBJ2-1, with 7 bases aligning to TRBD2. The CDR3 has 15 amino acids. The germline V gene has CDR1 SNHLY and CDR2 FYNNEI. V trimming: 1 base; J trimming: 7 bases; junction bases outside the gene matches: 7. The DNA for the CDR3 is TGTGCCAGCAGTGAAGTGTCCAGGACTAGGAATGAGCAGTTCTTC. Translation: CASSEVSRTRNEQFF.

The chain combines TRBV4-2 with TRBJ2-1, with TRBD1 identical over 10 bases. Trimming cost V 2 bases and J 4 bases; bases outside gene matches: 8. The germline gives CDR1 LGHNA, CDR2 YNFKEQ. The CDR3 covers 17 residues. Written as DNA, the CDR3 is TGTGCCAGCAGCCAATCAGTACCGGGACAGGGGTACAATGAGCAGTTCTTC. Translation gives CASSQSVPGQGYNEQFF.

V is TRBV3-1 (or the pseudogene TRBV3-2) and J is TRBJ1-5; D call uncertain. Trimming shortened V by 2 bases and J by 4 bases, and 12 bases separated the two germline ends. The CDR3 loop spans 15 amino acids. CDR1 is LGHDT, CDR2 YNNKEL, per germline (reference sequence). The CDR3 here is CASSQSPTGNQPQHF. The CDR3 DNA is TGTGCCAGCAGCCAAAGCCCTACGGGGAATCAGCCCCAGCATTTT.

The CDR3 sequence: CASSWTGTNSPLHF. DNA for the CDR3: TGTGCCAGCAGTTGGACAGGCACTAATTCACCCCTCCACTTT. This chain uses TRBV7-9 with TRBJ1-6, with 7 bases fitting TRBD1. Germline V gene sequence: CDR1 SEHNR, CDR2 FQNEAQ (reference sequence). The CDR3 has 14 residues. The junction had 5 bases not matched to a gene; V was cut back by 6 bases and J by 6 bases.

Only one count was recorded for this clone. The gene calls are TRBV6-2 or TRBV6-3 and TRBJ2-1; TRBD2 matches 14 bases. This CDR3 region has 18 residues. V lost 4 bases, J lost 4 bases, and 9 bases stayed unmatched. From germline, CDR1 is MNHEY and CDR2 SVGEGT. Written as DNA, the CDR3 is TGTGCCAGCAGTTCGCCTAGGACTAGCGGGGGGAAATACAATGAGCAGTTCTTC. It yields the protein CASSSPRTSGGKYNEQFF.

In its sample, this clone was seen a few times. The chain's CDR3 is CASSQDQDSPSTDTQYF. CDR3 nucleotides: TGCGCCAGCAGCCAAGATCAGGACAGTCCTAGCACAGATACGCAGTATTTT. The chain is built from TRBV4-3 and TRBJ2-3; D is perhaps TRBD1 (6 bases). The CDR3 contains 17 residues. Germline CDR1 is LGHNA and CDR2 is YSLEER. Deletions cut 0 bases from V and 0 bases from J, with 13 bases between.

This clone was counted only a few times. The CDR3 DNA is TGTGCCAGCAGCCGCGGGAGGGGTGAAGCTTTCTTT. Protein product: CASSRGRGEAFF. This chain joins TRBV6-5 and TRBJ1-1; a weak D match, TRBD1 (5 bases). Germline assignment: CDR1 MNHEY and CDR2 SVGAGI. This CDR3 is built from 12 residues. The V and J ends lost 6 bases and 7 bases respectively, with 12 bases between them.

The genes are TRBV4-2 and TRBJ1-2; D is ambiguous. Deletions cut 0 bases from V and 2 bases from J, with 10 bases between. The CDR3 runs to 15 residues. Germline V gives CDR1 LGHNA, CDR2 YNFKEQ. CDR3 coding DNA: TGTGCCAGCAGCCAAGATAGGGAGAGAAACTATGGCTACACCTTC. Translated: CASSQDRERNYGYTF.

The chain links TRBV6-5 to TRBJ1-2, with TRBD1 as a possible D gene (6 bases). Trimming removed 2 bases at V and 5 bases at J, with 12 bases between. Germline CDR1 is MNHEY and CDR2 is SVGAGI. The CDR3 runs to 14 residues. CDR3 sequence (DNA): TGTGCCAGCAGTTACACAGGGAATTCTTATGGCTACACCTTC. Amino acid sequence: CASSYTGNSYGYTF.

V is TRBV3-1 (or the pseudogene TRBV3-2) and J is TRBJ1-4; 7 bases agree with TRBD1. This CDR3 has 13 residues. CDR1 LGHDT and CDR2 YNNKEL come from the germline V gene (reference sequence). V lost 5 bases, J lost 8 bases, and 5 bases stayed unmatched. Written as DNA, the CDR3 is TGTGCCAGCAGCAACAGGGGAGCGGAAAAACTGTTTTTT. Its protein product is CASSNRGAEKLFF.

The CDR3 DNA reads as TGTGCCAGCAGCCCGAGGACTAGTGTGGGGGAGCAGTACTTC. Translating it yields CASSPRTSVGEQYF. The chain uses TRBV3-1 (or the pseudogene TRBV3-2) and TRBJ2-7; 7 bases fit TRBD2. CDR3 length: 14 amino acids. Germline V gives CDR1 LGHDT, CDR2 YNNKEL (reference sequence). The trim removed 4 bases at V and 7 bases at J, leaving 10 bases unmatched.